This T cell receptor beta chain is drawn from a study of T-cell reconstitution after alpha-beta-depleted transplantation in children. V was trimmed by 0 bases and J by 6 bases, leaving 11 bases between them. CDR1 is KGHDR, CDR2 SFDVKD, per germline. The CDR3 covers 15 residues. The library targeted TCRbeta and was prepared with unique molecular identifiers. TCRdb fed the PCR reads into MiXCR, producing one record per CDR3 protein. The sample has roughly 350,000 distinct CDR3 sequences, about 9.4% seen once. The sample in question was PBMCs from the stem cell graft donor, obtained from the stem cell graft. This sequence was found in a human donor who donated a stem cell graft to a child with acute lymphoblastic leukemia. The V and J genes are TRBV24-1 and TRBJ2-1, with D unclear. CDR3 amino acids: CATSDLKTSFNEQFF. DNA for the CDR3: TGTGCCACCAGTGATTTGAAGACCAGCTTCAATGAGCAGTTCTTC.